The 31 T cell receptor beta chains listed next were all sequenced from one sample in a study of blood T cell repertoires in COVID-19. The method was immunoSEQ multiplex PCR; TCRdb's version includes in-frame clones alone and lacks a portion of them. The table shows roughly 150,000 clones, with around 82% occurring only once. Sequenced: peripheral blood. Every receptor here comes from a man aged 65 to 85 with active or convalescent COVID-19.

This chain links TRBV29-1 with TRBJ1-4; 12 bases map to TRBD1. V lost 4 bases to trimming and J lost 2 bases; unmatched junction nucleotides: 2. The length of the CDR3 is 15 residues. Germline CDR1 and CDR2: SQVTM and ANQGSEA. As DNA, the CDR3 is TGCAGCGTTGGGGGGACAGGGGGCACTAATGAAAAACTGTTTTTT. Amino acids: CSVGGTGGTNEKLFF.

The rearrangement uses TRBV7-2 and TRBJ2-1; D is perhaps TRBD2 (5 bases). Trimming pared 5 bases from V and 7 bases from J, leaving 6 bases between. The germline V gene encodes CDR1 SGHTA and CDR2 FQGNSA. The length of the CDR3 is 11 residues. CDR3 bases: TGTGCCAGCAGCCGGGGAAATGAGCAGTTCTTC. Translated, it gives CASSRGNEQFF.

The rearrangement uses TRBV2 and TRBJ1-5; D uncertain. This CDR3 comprises 13 residues. Trimming left V 2 bases short and J 9 bases short, with 11 bases between. Germline CDR1 and CDR2: SNHLY and FYNNEI. The CDR3: CASSELSPGPQHF. The CDR3 nucleotides read TGTGCCAGCAGTGAACTGAGTCCTGGGCCCCAGCATTTT.

The chain uses TRBV9 and TRBJ2-2, with D unresolved. The germline V gene encodes CDR1 SGDLS and CDR2 YYNGEE. The length of the CDR3 is 14 residues. V shed 6 bases and J shed 4 bases, with 13 bases lying between them. The CDR3 reads CASTPQRSTGELFF. The CDR3 DNA is TGTGCCAGCACCCCTCAGCGTTCCACCGGGGAGCTGTTTTTT.

The rearrangement links TRBV11-2 to TRBJ1-4; D is ambiguous. V was trimmed by 0 bases and J by 8 bases, leaving 13 bases between them. CDR1 SGHAT and CDR2 FQNNGV come from the germline V gene. This CDR3 comprises 15 residues. The CDR3: CASSLDRGFNEKLFF. The CDR3 DNA reads as TGTGCCAGCAGCTTAGATAGAGGGTTTAACGAAAAACTGTTTTTT.

The chain joins TRBV6-5 to TRBJ2-3; TRBD2 aligns across 12 bases. V was clipped by 5 bases and J by 6 bases; unmatched bases: 6. There are 15 residues in the CDR3. Germline-derived CDR1 and CDR2 are MNHEY and SVGAGI. The CDR3: CASSHLAGGPDTQYF. CDR3 DNA: TGTGCCAGCAGTCACCTAGCGGGGGGGCCCGATACGCAGTATTTT.

The chain carries TRBV28 and TRBJ2-1, with 15 bases lining up with TRBD2. The CDR3 consists of 17 residues. Germline V lookup: CDR1 MDHEN, CDR2 SYDVKM. V was clipped by 6 bases and J by 6 bases; unmatched bases: 9. This CDR3 is CASSQRRTSGRGNEQFF. The CDR3 DNA reads as TGTGCCAGCAGCCAACGCCGGACTAGCGGGAGGGGCAATGAGCAGTTCTTC.

This chain connects TRBV7-8 to TRBJ1-4; maybe TRBD1 (5 bases). The CDR3 sequence is 14 residues long. Germline CDR1 SGHVS, CDR2 FQNEAQ. V was clipped by 5 bases and J by 5 bases, with 12 bases between them. The CDR3 loop is CASSLRDWNEKLFF. The CDR3 DNA reads TGTGCCAGCAGCCTACGGGACTGGAATGAAAAACTGTTTTTT.

The chain has TRBV7-2 and TRBJ2-7; 8 positions match TRBD2. CDR1 and CDR2 from the germline V gene are SGHTA and FQGNSA. The trim removed 4 bases at V and 1 base at J, leaving 6 bases unmatched. This CDR3 spans 15 amino acids. CDR3 region: CASSSGRGGSYEQYF. In DNA, the CDR3 is TGTGCCAGCAGCTCCGGGAGGGGAGGATCCTACGAGCAGTACTTC.

The rearrangement links TRBV19 to TRBJ1-5; TRBD1 agrees at 8 bases. The CDR3 length is 16 residues. The V segment lost 5 bases and the J segment 4 bases; nucleotides outside the gene matches: 10. Germline V CDR1 and CDR2: LNHDA, SQIVND (reference sequence). The CDR3 DNA reads TGTGCCAGTAGTTTCCCCGGGACAGGCTTAAATCAGCCCCAGCATTTT. Translation: CASSFPGTGLNQPQHF.

This chain links TRBV11-3 with TRBJ2-1, with a weak D call TRBD1 (6 bases). V shed 5 bases and J shed 10 bases, with 15 bases lying between them. This CDR3 comprises 13 residues. CDR1 and CDR2 (germline): SGHNT, YENEEA. CDR3 sequence: CASSVSHRAEQFF. The CDR3 nucleotides read TGTGCCAGCAGCGTATCCCACAGGGCAGAGCAGTTCTTC.

The chain links TRBV7-9 to TRBJ2-7; possible D gene TRBD1, 6 bases. CDR3 size: 14 residues. Germline V gene data show CDR1 as SEHNR and CDR2 as FQNEAQ (reference sequence). Trimming removed 5 bases from V and 5 bases from J, with 16 bases in between. The CDR3 DNA is TGTGCCAGCAGCCTACAGACAGGAAAGGACGAGCAGTACTTC. Translation: CASSLQTGKDEQYF.

This chain links TRBV2 with TRBJ2-7, with 7 nucleotides matching TRBD1. There are 14 residues in the CDR3. In germline, CDR1 is SNHLY, CDR2 FYNNEI. The J segment lost 0 bases and the V segment lost 8 bases, leaving 7 bases of the junction unmatched. CDR3 amino acids: CASRARTGSYEQYF. In DNA form, the CDR3 reads TGTGCCAGCCGCGCCCGGACAGGCTCCTACGAGCAGTACTTC.

The chain joins TRBV28 to TRBJ2-7, with TRBD2 as a possible D gene (6 bases). CDR1 and CDR2 (germline): MDHEN, SYDVKM. Trimming cost V 6 bases and J 0 bases, with 15 bases left between them. The CDR3 covers 15 residues. CDR3 protein: CASRGGTAISYEQYF. In DNA, the CDR3 is TGTGCCAGCAGGGGTGGGACTGCCATCTCCTACGAGCAGTACTTC. The full variable domain, with the rest looked up from reference TRBV28 and TRBJ2-7, is DVKVTQSSRYLVKRTGEKVFLECVQDMDHENMFWYRQDPGLGLRLIYFSYDVKMKEKGDIPEGYSVSREKKERFSLILESASTNQTSMYLCASRGGTAISYEQYFGPGTRLTVT.

The rearrangement joins TRBV7-9 to TRBJ2-7; D remains ambiguous. V was cut by 5 bases and J by 2 bases, with 19 bases left in between. This CDR3 has 16 amino acids. In germline, CDR1 is SEHNR, CDR2 FQNEAQ (reference sequence). This chain's CDR3 is CASSPSPTQRPYEQYF. The CDR3 coding sequence is TGTGCCAGCAGCCCTTCCCCGACACAAAGGCCCTACGAGCAGTACTTC.

This clone was counted a single time. The V call is TRBV6-2 or TRBV6-3, the J call TRBJ1-4; no reliable D call. The CDR3 totals 13 residues. CDR1 MNHEY and CDR2 SVGEGT come from the germline V gene. Trimming left V 4 bases short and J 2 bases short, with 5 bases between. CDR3 bases: TGTGCCAGCAGTTCCATGACTAATGAAAAACTGTTTTTT. Amino acid sequence: CASSSMTNEKLFF.

This chain uses TRBV30 with TRBJ1-1, with 8 positions matching TRBD1. CDR3 size: 15 residues. The V gene end was trimmed by 0 bases and the J gene end by 1 base; junction bases not matched to a gene: 4. Germline V lookup: CDR1 GTSNPN, CDR2 SVGIG (reference sequence). Here the CDR3 DNA reads TGTGCCTGGAGTGTACGGGACAGGACGAACACTGAAGCTTTCTTT. It yields the protein CAWSVRDRTNTEAFF.

The V gene is TRBV5-1, the J gene TRBJ2-5; 10 nucleotides match TRBD1. In germline, CDR1 is SGHRS, CDR2 YFSETQ. After removal of 5 bases from V and 5 bases from J, the junction contained 9 bases not matched to a gene. The CDR3 loop spans 15 amino acids. The CDR3 nucleotides read TGCGCCAGCAGTCGGACAGGGGGAGGGGAGGAGACCCAGTACTTC. It translates to CASSRTGGGEETQYF. The full variable domain, in which reference TRBV5-1 and TRBJ2-5 provide the parts outside the CDR3, is KAGVTQTPRYLIKTRGQQVTLSCSPISGHRSVSWYQQTPGQGLQFLFEYFSETQRNKGNFPGRFSGRQFSNSRSEMNVSTLELGDSALYLCASSRTGGGEETQYFGPGTRLLVL.

The chain combines TRBV6-6 with TRBJ2-2; no definite D call. The CDR3 spans 16 residues. Germline lookup yields CDR1 MNHNY and CDR2 SVGAGI (reference sequence). V was clipped by 6 bases and J by 7 bases, with 21 bases between them. CDR3 in DNA: TGTGCCAGCAGGTTCCGCAGGCAGGCGTCGAACGGGGAGCTGTTTTTT. Translated: CASRFRRQASNGELFF.

The CDR3 DNA follows: TGTGCCAGTAGTATGGAACTAGCGGGAGGTGCCAGAAAATCGGATGAGCAGTTCTTC. Protein sequence: CASSMELAGGARKSDEQFF. The rearrangement links TRBV19 to TRBJ2-1; 12 bases align to TRBD2. V lost 3 bases, J lost 8 bases, and 17 bases stayed unmatched. The CDR3 runs to 19 residues. Germline V gives CDR1 LNHDA, CDR2 SQIVND (reference sequence).

This chain links TRBV7-9 with TRBJ1-2; D is ambiguous. Between the trimmed V and J ends, which lost 5 bases and 1 base, there was a span of 8 bases. The germline V gene encodes CDR1 SEHNR and CDR2 FQNEAQ (reference sequence). The length of the CDR3 is 13 residues. This chain's CDR3 is CASSMGLNYGYTF. The CDR3 region has the DNA TGTGCCAGCAGCATGGGCCTTAACTATGGCTACACCTTC.

This clone occurred once. This chain uses TRBV6-5 with TRBJ1-1; possibly TRBD1 for D (5 bases). The CDR3 is made up of 14 amino acids. Germline assignment: CDR1 MNHEY and CDR2 SVGAGI. With 2 bases removed from V and 1 base from J, the gap between germline ends came to 8 bases. This CDR3 is CASSYLGQNTEAFF. The CDR3 DNA is TGTGCCAGCAGTTACCTCGGACAGAACACTGAAGCTTTCTTT.

V is TRBV24-1 and J is TRBJ2-1; TRBD1 matches at 9 bases. V was pared by 7 bases and J by 3 bases, with 9 bases of the junction left unmatched. The CDR3 totals 16 residues. Per germline, CDR1 KGHDR and CDR2 SFDVKD. The CDR3 protein is CATSGDRAVGYNEQFF. DNA for the CDR3: TGTGCCACCAGCGGGGACAGGGCAGTAGGCTACAATGAGCAGTTCTTC.

This sequence joins TRBV5-5 and TRBJ1-3; D unclear. Looked up from germline, CDR1 is SGHKS and CDR2 is YYEKEE (reference sequence). This CDR3 region has 16 residues. Trimming cost V 2 bases and J 7 bases, with 19 bases left between them. The DNA for the CDR3 is TGTGCCAGCAGCTTCCTCACAGAGGCCCGAGGGAACACCATATATTTT. The encoded protein is CASSFLTEARGNTIYF.

The CDR3 sequence: CASTDRGYEQYF. The CDR3, as DNA: TGTGCCAGCACCGACAGAGGCTACGAGCAGTACTTC. The chain employs TRBV2 and TRBJ2-7, with TRBD1 as a possible D gene (5 bases). CDR3 length: 12 amino acids. Germline CDR1 SNHLY, CDR2 FYNNEI. V lost 7 bases and J lost 3, with 10 bases in between.

V is TRBV19 and J is TRBJ2-6, with D maybe TRBD1 (6 bases). The V end lost 5 bases, the J end lost 0 bases, and 14 bases lay between the germline ends. Germline CDR1 and CDR2: LNHDA and SQIVND (reference sequence). The CDR3 sequence is 17 residues long. CDR3 nucleotide sequence: TGTGCCAGTAGTGTAGGACAGCTCCTCTCTGGGGCCAACGTCCTGACTTTC. Protein sequence: CASSVGQLLSGANVLTF.

This clone was seen a handful of times. The J gene is TRBJ2-2, the V gene TRBV7-2; TRBD2 aligns across 12 bases. The CDR3 has 18 amino acids. J lost 9 bases, V lost 1 base, and 12 bases had no gene match. CDR1 and CDR2 from the germline V gene are SGHTA and FQGNSA. CDR3 nucleotide sequence: TGTGCCAGCAGCTTAGGTACTAGCGGGAGGACCTCTACCTGGGAGCTGTTTTTT. Translated, it gives CASSLGTSGRTSTWELFF.

The V and J genes are TRBV18 and TRBJ2-7, with 10 positions matching TRBD1. The CDR3 covers 15 residues. Germline values: CDR1 KGHSH, CDR2 LQKENI. The junction had 7 bases not matched to a gene; V was cut back by 4 bases and J by 4 bases. The CDR3 DNA is TGTGCCAGCTCACTTACGACAGGGGGCTTTTACGAGCAGTACTTC. It yields the protein CASSLTTGGFYEQYF.

The chain joins TRBV19 to TRBJ2-7, with D maybe TRBD1 (5 bases). The V and J ends lost 5 bases and 4 bases respectively, with 12 bases between them. The germline V gene encodes CDR1 LNHDA and CDR2 SQIVND (reference sequence). The CDR3 runs 13 residues. The CDR3 loop is CASSQQGGYEQYF. The CDR3 DNA sequence: TGTGCCAGTAGTCAGCAGGGTGGGTACGAGCAGTACTTC.

The sample holds a few counts of this clone. The chain employs TRBV11-2 and TRBJ2-7; tentatively, D is TRBD1 (5 bases). This CDR3 contains 15 residues. Trimming took 4 bases from V and 6 from J, leaving 19 bases between them. Germline CDR1 reads SGHAT; CDR2 reads FQNNGV. The CDR3 reads CASSYDQGYGFEQYF. CDR3 coding DNA: TGTGCCAGCAGCTACGATCAGGGTTACGGCTTCGAGCAGTACTTC.

The chain employs TRBV5-1 and TRBJ1-1; 7 bases are a match to TRBD1. Germline CDR1 SGHRS, CDR2 YFSETQ. This CDR3 region has 15 residues. J was trimmed by 0 bases and V by 4 bases; bases with no gene match: 6. As DNA, the CDR3 is TGCGCCAGCAGCGATCCGGGACAGTTGAACACTGAAGCTTTCTTT. This translates into CASSDPGQLNTEAFF.